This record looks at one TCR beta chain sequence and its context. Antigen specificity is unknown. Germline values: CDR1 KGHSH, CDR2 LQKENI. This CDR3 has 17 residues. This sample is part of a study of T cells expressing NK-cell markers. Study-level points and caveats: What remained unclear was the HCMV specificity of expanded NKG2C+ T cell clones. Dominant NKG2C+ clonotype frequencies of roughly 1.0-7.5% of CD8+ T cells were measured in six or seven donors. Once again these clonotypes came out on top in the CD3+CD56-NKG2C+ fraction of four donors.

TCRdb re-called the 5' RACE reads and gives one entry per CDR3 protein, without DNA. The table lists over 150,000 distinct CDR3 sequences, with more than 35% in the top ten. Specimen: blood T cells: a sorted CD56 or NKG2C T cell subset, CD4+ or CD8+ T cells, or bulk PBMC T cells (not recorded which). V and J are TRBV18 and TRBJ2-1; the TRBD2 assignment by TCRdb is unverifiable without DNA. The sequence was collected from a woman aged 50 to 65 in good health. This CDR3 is CASSPLAAGGPGNEQFF.